These 7 T cell receptor beta chains came from one sample sequenced in a study of blood T cell repertoires in COVID-19. The method was immunoSEQ multiplex PCR; TCRdb's version includes in-frame clones alone and lacks a portion of them. The sample has approximately 92,000 clones, around nine tenths seen once. The source material was peripheral blood. The receptors were gathered from a woman in her sixties with COVID-19, enrolled during active disease.

This chain links TRBV19 with TRBJ1-2; TRBD1 matches at 10 bases. CDR1 and CDR2 (germline): LNHDA, SQIVND (reference sequence). The CDR3 runs to 16 residues. J was trimmed by 7 bases and V by 5 bases; bases with no gene match: 13. CDR3 amino acids: CASSPTGGQGSAGYTF. The CDR3 DNA sequence: TGTGCCAGTAGTCCAACGGGGGGACAGGGGAGCGCTGGCTACACCTTC.

V gene TRBV19 combines with J gene TRBJ1-5; 8 bases are a match to TRBD1. V lost 3 bases, J lost 0 bases, and 7 bases stayed unmatched. This CDR3 spans 17 amino acids. Germline V gives CDR1 LNHDA, CDR2 SQIVND (reference sequence). In DNA form, the CDR3 reads TGTGCCAGTAGTATTCCGACAGGGGCCCGTAGCAATCAGCCCCAGCATTTT. Protein: CASSIPTGARSNQPQHF.

This rearrangement joins TRBV6-2 or TRBV6-3 to TRBJ2-5, with 8 nucleotides matching TRBD2. J was trimmed by 5 bases and V by 5 bases; bases with no gene match: 7. Per germline, CDR1 MNHEY and CDR2 SVGEGT. The CDR3 consists of 14 residues. The CDR3 DNA reads TGTGCCAGCAGTGCCCCGGGGGGGTGGGAGACCCAGTACTTC. This encodes CASSAPGGWETQYF.

V usage is TRBV3-1 (or the pseudogene TRBV3-2) and J usage is TRBJ2-7, with TRBD1 matching 9 bases. With V trimmed by 5 bases and J by 3 bases, 2 bases remained unmatched. The germline gives CDR1 LGHDT, CDR2 YNNKEL (reference sequence). The length of the CDR3 is 13 residues. CDR3 bases: TGTGCCAGCAGCTGGGGACAGGGCTACGAGCAGTACTTC. Residues: CASSWGQGYEQYF.

The chain is built from TRBV2 and TRBJ2-5; TRBD1 might be the D (7 bases). The V and J ends lost 1 base and 5 bases respectively, with 14 bases between them. Germline CDR1 and CDR2: SNHLY and FYNNEI. The CDR3 contains 15 residues. The CDR3 region has the DNA TGTGCCAGCAGTGAAGGACAGGGTCGGGGGGAGACCCAGTACTTC. This sequence encodes CASSEGQGRGETQYF. Drawing the rest from reference TRBV2 and TRBJ2-5, the complete variable domain is EPEVTQTPSHQVTQMGQEVILRCVPISNHLYFYWYRQILGQKVEFLVSFYNNEISEKSEIFDDQFSVERPDGSNFTLKIRSTKLEDSAMYFCASSEGQGRGETQYFGPGTRLLVL.

The chain uses TRBV29-1 and TRBJ1-1, with D perhaps TRBD1 (5 bases). Trimming took 1 base from V and 4 from J, leaving 7 bases between them. Looked up from germline, CDR1 is SQVTM and CDR2 is ANQGSEA. The CDR3 contains 12 residues. In DNA, the CDR3 is TGCAGCGTTGAAGCGGGGGGCACTGAAGCTTTCTTT. This codes for CSVEAGGTEAFF.

The rearrangement joins TRBV30 to TRBJ2-7; 11 positions match TRBD1. Germline V CDR1 and CDR2: GTSNPN, SVGIG (reference sequence). The V gene end was trimmed by 6 bases and the J gene end by 7 bases; junction bases not matched to a gene: 14. The CDR3 is 15 residues long. This CDR3 reads CACNKPGQGVWEQYF. CDR3 nucleotides: TGTGCCTGCAATAAACCGGGACAGGGGGTTTGGGAGCAGTACTTC. Full variable domain (rest looked up from reference TRBV30 and TRBJ2-7): SQTIHQWPATLVQPVGSPLSLECTVEGTSNPNLYWYRQAAGRGLQLLFYSVGIGQISSEVPQNLSASRPQDRQFILSSKKLLLSDSGFYLCACNKPGQGVWEQYFGPGTRLTVT.